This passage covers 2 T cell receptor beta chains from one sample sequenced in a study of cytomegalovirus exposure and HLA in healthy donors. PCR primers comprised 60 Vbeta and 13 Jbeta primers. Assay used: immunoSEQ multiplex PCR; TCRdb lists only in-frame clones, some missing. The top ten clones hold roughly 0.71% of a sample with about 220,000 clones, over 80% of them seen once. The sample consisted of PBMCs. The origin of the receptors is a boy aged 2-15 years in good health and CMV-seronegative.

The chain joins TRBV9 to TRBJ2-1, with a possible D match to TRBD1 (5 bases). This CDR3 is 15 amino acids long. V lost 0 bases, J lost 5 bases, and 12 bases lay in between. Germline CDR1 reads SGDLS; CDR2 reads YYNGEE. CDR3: CASSVGVGANNEQFF. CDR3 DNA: TGTGCCAGCAGCGTAGGTGTAGGGGCGAACAATGAGCAGTTCTTC. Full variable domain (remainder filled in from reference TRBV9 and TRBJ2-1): DSGVTQTPKHLITATGQRVTLRCSPRSGDLSVYWYQQSLDQGLQFLIQYYNGEERAKGNILERFSAQQFPDLHSELNLSSLELGDSALYFCASSVGVGANNEQFFGPGTRLTVL.

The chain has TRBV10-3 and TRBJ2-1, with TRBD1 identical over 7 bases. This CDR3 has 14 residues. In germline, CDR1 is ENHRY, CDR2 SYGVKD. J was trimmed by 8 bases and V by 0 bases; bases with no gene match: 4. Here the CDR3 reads CAISESTGRDEQFF. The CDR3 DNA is TGTGCCATCAGTGAGTCGACAGGGCGGGATGAGCAGTTCTTC.